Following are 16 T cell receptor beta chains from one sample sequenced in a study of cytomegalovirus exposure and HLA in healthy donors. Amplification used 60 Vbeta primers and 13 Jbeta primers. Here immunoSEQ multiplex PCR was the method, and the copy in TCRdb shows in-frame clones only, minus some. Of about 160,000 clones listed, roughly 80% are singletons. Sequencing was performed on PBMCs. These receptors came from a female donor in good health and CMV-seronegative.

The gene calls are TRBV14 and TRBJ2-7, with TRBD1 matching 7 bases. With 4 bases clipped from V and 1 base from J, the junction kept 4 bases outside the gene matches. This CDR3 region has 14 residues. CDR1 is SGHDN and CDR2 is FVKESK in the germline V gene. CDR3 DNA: TGTGCCAGCAGCCCTATGGGACAGTCCTACGAGCAGTACTTC. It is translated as CASSPMGQSYEQYF.

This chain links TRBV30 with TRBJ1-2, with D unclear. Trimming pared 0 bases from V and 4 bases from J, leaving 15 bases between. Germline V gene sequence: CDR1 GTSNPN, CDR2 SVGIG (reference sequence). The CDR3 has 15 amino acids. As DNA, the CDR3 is TGTGCCTGGAGTGTCCCGCGCAGCGTCGGCTATGGCTACACCTTC. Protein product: CAWSVPRSVGYGYTF.

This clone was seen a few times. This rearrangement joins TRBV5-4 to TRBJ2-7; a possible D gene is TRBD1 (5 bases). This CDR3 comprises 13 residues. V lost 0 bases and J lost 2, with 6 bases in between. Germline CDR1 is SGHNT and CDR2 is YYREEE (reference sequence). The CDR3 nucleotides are TGTGCCAGCAGCTTGGCAGGGACCTACGAGCAGTACTTC. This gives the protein CASSLAGTYEQYF. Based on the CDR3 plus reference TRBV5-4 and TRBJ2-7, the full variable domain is ETGVTQSPTHLIKTRGQQVTLRCSSQSGHNTVSWYQQALGQGPQFIFQYYREEENGRGNFPPRFSGLQFPNYSSELNVNALELDDSALYLCASSLAGTYEQYFGPGTRLTVT.

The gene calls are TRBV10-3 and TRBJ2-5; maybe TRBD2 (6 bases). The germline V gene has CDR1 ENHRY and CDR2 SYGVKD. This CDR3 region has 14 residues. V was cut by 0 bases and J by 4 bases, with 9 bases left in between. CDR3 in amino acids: CAISESGGGETQYF. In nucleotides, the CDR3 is TGTGCCATCAGTGAGTCGGGGGGAGGAGAGACCCAGTACTTC.

DNA of the CDR3: TGTGCCAGCAGCCGGGACAGTACCCCTGGGACCCTCCACTTT. Protein product: CASSRDSTPGTLHF. This chain links TRBV5-4 with TRBJ1-6; 7 positions agree with TRBD1. Germline V lookup: CDR1 SGHNT, CDR2 YYREEE (reference sequence). V was clipped by 4 bases and J by 14 bases; unmatched bases: 12. CDR3 length: 14 amino acids.

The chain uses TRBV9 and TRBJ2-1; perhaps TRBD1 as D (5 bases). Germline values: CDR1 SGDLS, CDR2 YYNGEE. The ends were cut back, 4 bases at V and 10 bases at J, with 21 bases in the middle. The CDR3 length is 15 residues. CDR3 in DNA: TGTGCCAGCAGCCCGCGTGACAGTGGTTCGGAGGAGCAGTTCTTC. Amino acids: CASSPRDSGSEEQFF.

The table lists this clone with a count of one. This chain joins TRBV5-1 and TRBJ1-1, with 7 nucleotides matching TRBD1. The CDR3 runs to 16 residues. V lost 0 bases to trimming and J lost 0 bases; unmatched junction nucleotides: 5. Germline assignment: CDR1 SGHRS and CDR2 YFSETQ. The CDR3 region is CASSLATGYMNTEAFF. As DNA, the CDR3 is TGCGCCAGCAGCTTGGCGACAGGGTACATGAACACTGAAGCTTTCTTT.

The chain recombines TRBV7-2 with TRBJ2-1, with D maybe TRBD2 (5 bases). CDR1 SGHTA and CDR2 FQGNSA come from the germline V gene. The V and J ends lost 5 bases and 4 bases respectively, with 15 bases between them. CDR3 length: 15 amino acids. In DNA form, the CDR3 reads TGTGCCAGCAGCCTCGTTTCGGACTCTTACAATGAGCAGTTCTTC. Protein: CASSLVSDSYNEQFF.

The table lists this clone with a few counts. The CDR3 loop is CASSLSPAREQYF. The CDR3 nucleotides read TGTGCCAGCAGCTTGTCTCCCGCGCGGGAGCAGTACTTC. The genes are TRBV5-5 and TRBJ2-7; D gene unclear. The CDR3 length is 13 residues. V was pared by 1 base and J by 7 bases, with 12 bases between. Per germline, CDR1 SGHKS and CDR2 YYEKEE (reference sequence).

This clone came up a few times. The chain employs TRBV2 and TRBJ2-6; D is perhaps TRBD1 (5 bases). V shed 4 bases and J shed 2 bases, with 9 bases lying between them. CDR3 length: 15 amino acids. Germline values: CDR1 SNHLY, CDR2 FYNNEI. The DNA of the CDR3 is TGTGCCAGCAGTGTAGAAGGGGCTGGGGCCAACGTCCTGACTTTC. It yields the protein CASSVEGAGANVLTF.

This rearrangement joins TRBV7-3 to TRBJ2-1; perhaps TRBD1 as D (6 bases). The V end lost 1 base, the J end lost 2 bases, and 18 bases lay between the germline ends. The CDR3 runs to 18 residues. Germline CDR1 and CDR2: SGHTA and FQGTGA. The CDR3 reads CASSLSRGTGAPYNEQFF. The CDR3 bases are TGTGCCAGCAGCTTAAGTAGGGGGACCGGCGCCCCCTACAATGAGCAGTTCTTC.

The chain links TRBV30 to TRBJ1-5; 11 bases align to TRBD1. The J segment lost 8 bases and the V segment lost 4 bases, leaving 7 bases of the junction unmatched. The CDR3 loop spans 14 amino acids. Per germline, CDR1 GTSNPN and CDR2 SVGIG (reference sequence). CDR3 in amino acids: CAWNRDRGYEPQHF. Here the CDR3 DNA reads TGTGCCTGGAACCGGGACAGGGGGTATGAGCCCCAGCATTTT. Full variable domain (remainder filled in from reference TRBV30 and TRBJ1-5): SQTIHQWPATLVQPVGSPLSLECTVEGTSNPNLYWYRQAAGRGLQLLFYSVGIGQISSEVPQNLSASRPQDRQFILSSKKLLLSDSGFYLCAWNRDRGYEPQHFGDGTRLSIL.

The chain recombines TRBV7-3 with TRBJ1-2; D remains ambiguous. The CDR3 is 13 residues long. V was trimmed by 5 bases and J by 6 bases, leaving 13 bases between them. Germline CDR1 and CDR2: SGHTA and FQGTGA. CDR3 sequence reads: CASSVLRSNGYTF. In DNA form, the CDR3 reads TGTGCCAGCAGCGTACTTCGAAGCAATGGCTACACCTTC.

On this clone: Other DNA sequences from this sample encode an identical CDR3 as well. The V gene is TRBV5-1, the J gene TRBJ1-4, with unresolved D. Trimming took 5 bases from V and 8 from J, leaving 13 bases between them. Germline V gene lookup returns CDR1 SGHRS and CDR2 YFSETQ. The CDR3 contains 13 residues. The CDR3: CASSFGAGEKLFF. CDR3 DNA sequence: TGCGCCAGCAGTTTTGGCGCGGGGGAAAAACTGTTTTTT. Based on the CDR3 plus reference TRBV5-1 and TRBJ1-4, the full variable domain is KAGVTQTPRYLIKTRGQQVTLSCSPISGHRSVSWYQQTPGQGLQFLFEYFSETQRNKGNFPGRFSGRQFSNSRSEMNVSTLELGDSALYLCASSFGAGEKLFFGSGTQLSVL.

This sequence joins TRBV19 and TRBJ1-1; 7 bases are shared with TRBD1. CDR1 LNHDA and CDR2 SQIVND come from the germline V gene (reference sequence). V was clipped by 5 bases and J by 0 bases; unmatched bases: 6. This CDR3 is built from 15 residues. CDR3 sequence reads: CASSGGDSLNTEAFF. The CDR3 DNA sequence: TGTGCCAGTAGTGGAGGGGACAGCTTGAACACTGAAGCTTTCTTT.

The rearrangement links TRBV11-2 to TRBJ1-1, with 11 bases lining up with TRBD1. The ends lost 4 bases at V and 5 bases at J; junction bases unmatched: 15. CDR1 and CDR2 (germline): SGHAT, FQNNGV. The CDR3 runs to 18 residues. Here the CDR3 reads CASSSPSGTGGWGTEAFF. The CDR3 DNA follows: TGTGCCAGCAGCTCCCCATCCGGGACAGGGGGTTGGGGAACTGAAGCTTTCTTT.